This entry lists 22 T cell receptor beta chains sequenced from one sample in a study of T cells in women clearing cervical HPV infection. TCRdb keeps only in-frame clones here, not all; method: immunoSEQ multiplex PCR. Its clone listing holds about 32,000 clones. The sample taken for sequencing was blood buffy coat. The receptors stem from a woman aged 18-70 years with a cervical HPV16 infection that either progressed to CIN3+ or cleared (not recorded which).

On this clone: The read finishes 3 residues shy of the CDR3 end, and the germline J gene is used to complete it. This chain joins TRBV12-3 or TRBV12-4 and TRBJ2-1; the match to TRBD2 covers 8 bases. The CDR3 totals 15 residues. Trimming cost V 6 bases and J 0 bases; bases outside gene matches: 4. The CDR3 DNA, read in part, is TGTGCCAGCAGGGGGAGCGGGAGCTCCTACAATGAG. Translation: CASRGSGSSYNE. The whole CDR3 sequence is CASRGSGSSYNEQFF.

Comments on this clone: The sequenced fragment ends 3 residues before the CDR3 boundary, so the rest is inferred from the germline J gene. J is TRBJ2-2 and V is TRBV27; no firm D call. This CDR3 region has 14 residues. CDR1 and CDR2 (germline): MNHEY, SMNVEV (reference sequence). The V and J ends lost 0 bases and 2 bases respectively, with 4 bases between them. CDR3 loop: CASSLSRNTGELFF. CDR3 DNA (partial): TGTGCCAGCAGTTTATCCAGAAACACCGGGGAG.

About this clone itself: The CDR3 end lies 3 residues beyond the end of the read and is filled in from the germline J gene. Other nucleotide sequences from this sample produce the same CDR3. The chain recombines TRBV19 with TRBJ1-3; perhaps TRBD1 as D (6 bases). CDR3 size: 17 residues. Germline CDR1 reads LNHDA; CDR2 reads SQIVND (reference sequence). V was clipped by 4 bases and J by 4 bases, with 20 bases between them. The CDR3 loop is CASSTSPRGRDGNTIYF. The CDR3 DNA, read in part, is TGTGCCAGTAGTACAAGTCCCAGGGGAAGGGACGGAAACACC.

Points on this clone: The read terminates 3 residues before the CDR3 end, so the remaining end is supplied by the germline J gene. This chain connects TRBV19 to TRBJ2-3; 7 bases align to TRBD2. Germline CDR1 LNHDA, CDR2 SQIVND (reference sequence). The CDR3 sequence is 16 residues long. V was pared by 3 bases and J by 0 bases, with 6 bases of the junction left unmatched. The CDR3 DNA, read in part, is TGTGCCAGTAGTATGGCTAGCGGAGGGAGCACAGATACG. Translation gives CASSMASGGSTDT. The entire CDR3 is CASSMASGGSTDTQYF.

Remarks on this clone: The DNA ends 3 residues before the CDR3 does, and the rest of the CDR3 is filled in from the germline J gene. The chain combines TRBV20-1 with TRBJ2-6; D is possibly TRBD1 (6 bases). The CDR3 loop spans 15 amino acids. V was trimmed by 6 bases and J by 2 bases, leaving 14 bases between them. CDR1 and CDR2 (germline): DFQATT, SNEGSKA (reference sequence). The CDR3 loop reads CSATTTGTGANVLTF. Partial CDR3 DNA: TGCAGTGCGACTACGACAGGTACTGGGGCCAACGTC.

The CDR3: CSARESGSYGYTF. The sequenced CDR3 bases are TGCAGTGCTAGAGAGTCCGGGTCCTATGGC. The rearrangement links TRBV20-1 to TRBJ1-2, with no clear D. The missing CDR3 end, 3 residues past where the read stops, is filled in from the germline J gene. From germline, CDR1 is DFQATT and CDR2 SNEGSKA (reference sequence). The V gene lost 0 bases and the J gene lost 4 bases, with 9 bases spanning the gap. The CDR3 runs to 13 residues.

About this clone: At one boundary the junction diverges from the germline segment, which might be a read error. The read falls 3 residues short of the CDR3 end, and the missing part is taken from the germline J gene. The chain combines TRBV5-1 with TRBJ2-3; TRBD2 matches at 8 bases. The germline V gene has CDR1 SGHRS and CDR2 YFSETQ. The CDR3 extends over 14 amino acids. CDR3 bases read: TGCGCCAGCAATACAGCGGGAGTTTCAGAGACG. Protein: CASNTAGVSET. The CDR3 as a whole reads CASNTAGVSETQYF.

CDR3 region: CASSSGLYEQYF. CDR3 bases read: TGTGCCAGCAGCTCAGGGCTCTACGAG. This chain joins TRBV9 and TRBJ2-7; D is possibly TRBD1 (5 bases). The read ends 3 residues early relative to the CDR3; the germline J gene fills the gap. CDR3 size: 12 residues. V lost 4 bases, J lost 3 bases, and 8 bases lay in between. The germline gives CDR1 SGDLS, CDR2 YYNGEE.

Remarks on this clone: The read halts 3 residues ahead of the CDR3 end, with the missing end drawn from the germline J gene. The chain couples TRBV4-2 to TRBJ2-2, with TRBD2 as a possible D gene (6 bases). The V and J ends lost 4 bases and 0 bases respectively, with 27 bases between them. The CDR3 runs 21 residues. Germline V gene data show CDR1 as LGHNA and CDR2 as YNFKEQ. The CDR3 bases that were read are TGTGCCAGCAGCCCCCCAGCGGGTATTTTTTTACAGCCCTCGAACACCGGGGAG. This encodes CASSPPAGIFLQPSNTGE. The full CDR3 reads CASSPPAGIFLQPSNTGELFF.

As concerns this clone: The read gets to within 3 residues of the CDR3 end, and the germline J gene fills in the rest. This sequence joins TRBV5-1 and TRBJ1-5, with D tentatively TRBD1 (6 bases). Trimming shortened V by 3 bases and J by 0 bases, and 7 bases separated the two germline ends. Germline-derived CDR1 and CDR2 are SGHRS and YFSETQ. This CDR3 contains 14 residues. The covered CDR3 bases are TGCGCCAGCAGCTCAGGGGATAGCAATCAGCCC. Amino acid sequence: CASSSGDSNQP. The full CDR3 protein reads CASSSGDSNQPQHF.

In regard to this clone: The read terminates 3 residues before the CDR3 end, so the remaining end is supplied by the germline J gene. J is TRBJ1-3 and V is TRBV12-3 or TRBV12-4; the D gene is possibly TRBD1 (5 bases). The length of the CDR3 is 13 residues. Trimming removed 5 bases at V and 7 bases at J, with 12 bases between. The CDR3 protein is CASSPGGRNTIYF. CDR3 DNA, as far as it was read: TGTGCCAGCAGTCCCGGGGGACGGAACACC.

Note on this clone: Other DNA sequences in this specimen translate into the identical CDR3. The covered CDR3 bases are TGTGCCAGCAGTGTAGGGGTCTCGGGTGGC. The encoded protein is CASSVGVSGG. The whole CDR3 sequence is CASSVGVSGGYTF. The V call is TRBV2, the J call TRBJ1-2; the D gene is possibly TRBD1 (5 bases). The read comes to an end 3 residues before the CDR3 does, leaving the germline J gene to fill in the end. CDR3 size: 13 residues. Germline CDR1 is SNHLY and CDR2 is FYNNEI. V was clipped by 4 bases and J by 7 bases, with 13 bases between them. The variable domain in full, with the rest retrieved from reference TRBV2 and TRBJ1-2, is EPEVTQTPSHQVTQMGQEVILRCVPISNHLYFYWYRQILGQKVEFLVSFYNNEISEKSEIFDDQFSVERPDGSNFTLKIRSTKLEDSAMYFCASSVGVSGGYTFGSGTRLTVV.

A remark on this clone: The read halts 3 residues ahead of the CDR3 end, with the missing end drawn from the germline J gene. The gene calls are TRBV18 and TRBJ1-2; no clear D gene. In germline, CDR1 is KGHSH, CDR2 LQKENI. The CDR3 covers 17 residues. The part of the CDR3 DNA that was read is TGTGCCAGCTCACCACTCCCCAGGCTGGCTGCCAAAAACATC. This gives the protein CASSPLPRLAAKNI. The whole CDR3 is CASSPLPRLAAKNIYTF. Based on the CDR3 plus reference TRBV18 and TRBJ1-2, the full variable domain is NAGVMQNPRHLVRRRGQEARLRCSPMKGHSHVYWYRQLPEEGLKFMVYLQKENIIDESGMPKERFSAEFPKEGPSILRIQQVVRGDSAAYFCASSPLPRLAAKNIYTFGSGTRLTVV.

Turning to this clone: The DNA ends 3 residues before the CDR3 does, and the rest of the CDR3 is filled in from the germline J gene. J is TRBJ2-4 and V is TRBV30; 11 bases are a match to TRBD1. The CDR3 extends over 14 amino acids. Germline V gives CDR1 GTSNPN, CDR2 SVGIG (reference sequence). CDR3 DNA, as far as it was read: TGTGCCTGGAGTAGGGACAGGGGGAGAAATGGT. It specifies CAWSRDRGRNG. The full CDR3 sequence reads CAWSRDRGRNGQYF.

Regarding this clone: The CDR3 extends 3 residues past the end of the read, so its final part is completed from the germline J gene. This chain links TRBV30 with TRBJ2-5; TRBD2 agrees at 12 bases. The CDR3 extends over 15 amino acids. Germline V CDR1 and CDR2: GTSNPN, SVGIG (reference sequence). J lost 1 base, V lost 2 bases, and 2 bases had no gene match. The CDR3 loop is CAWSRLAGAQETQYF. The sequenced CDR3 bases are TGTGCCTGGAGTCGACTAGCGGGGGCCCAAGAGACC. The full variable domain, rest sourced from reference TRBV30 and TRBJ2-5, is SQTIHQWPATLVQPVGSPLSLECTVEGTSNPNLYWYRQAAGRGLQLLFYSVGIGQISSEVPQNLSASRPQDRQFILSSKKLLLSDSGFYLCAWSRLAGAQETQYFGPGTRLLVL.

A word on this clone: The read halts 3 residues ahead of the CDR3 end, with the missing end drawn from the germline J gene. This sequence joins TRBV20-1 and TRBJ2-3; 7 nucleotides agree with TRBD1. CDR1 is DFQATT and CDR2 is SNEGSKA in the germline V gene (reference sequence). CDR3 length equals 15 residues. Partial CDR3 DNA: TGCAGTGCCTTGACAGGGAGAGGATACCAAGAGACG. It codes for CSALTGRGYQET. From start to end, the CDR3 is CSALTGRGYQETQYF.

As concerns this clone: The observed sequence ends 3 residues before the CDR3 terminus, with the missing tail filled in from the germline J gene. The rearrangement uses TRBV29-1 and TRBJ2-3; D might be TRBD1 (5 bases). This CDR3 comprises 13 residues. The germline V gene has CDR1 SQVTM and CDR2 ANQGSEA. The sequenced CDR3 bases are TGCAGCGTTCCTGGACACTCCCAAGAGACG. Its protein product is CSVPGHSQET. The entire CDR3 reads CSVPGHSQETQYF.

Note on this clone: The read ends 3 residues shy of where the CDR3 ends; the end is completed using the germline J gene. The V and J genes are TRBV18 and TRBJ1-2; no clear D gene. The CDR3 extends over 16 amino acids. Germline V gene data show CDR1 as KGHSH and CDR2 as LQKENI. The ends were cut back, 0 bases at V and 0 bases at J, with 11 bases in the middle. The sequenced part of the CDR3 DNA is TGTGCCAGCTCACCACCTTCGAGATCAGCTAACTATGGC. Encoded protein: CASSPPSRSANYG. The whole CDR3 reads CASSPPSRSANYGYTF. The full variable domain, its missing parts supplied by reference TRBV18 and TRBJ1-2, is NAGVMQNPRHLVRRRGQEARLRCSPMKGHSHVYWYRQLPEEGLKFMVYLQKENIIDESGMPKERFSAEFPKEGPSILRIQQVVRGDSAAYFCASSPPSRSANYGYTFGSGTRLTVV.

The CDR3 reads CASSSSGSYGYTF. CDR3 DNA (partial): TGTGCCAGTAGCAGCTCCGGGTCTTATGGC. The genes are TRBV19 and TRBJ1-2; D is unclear. The read is 3 residues too short to cover the CDR3 end, so that end is filled in from the germline J gene. CDR3 size: 13 residues. V was clipped by 6 bases and J by 5 bases, with 13 bases between them. Germline assignment: CDR1 LNHDA and CDR2 SQIVND (reference sequence).

A word on this clone: The read comes to an end 3 residues before the CDR3 does, leaving the germline J gene to fill in the end. J is TRBJ1-5 and V is TRBV18, with 7 bases lining up with TRBD1. V was clipped by 2 bases and J by 9 bases; unmatched bases: 4. The V gene's germline CDR1 is KGHSH and CDR2 LQKENI. The CDR3 totals 13 residues. Partial CDR3 DNA: TGTGCCAGCTCACCATCAGGGGGTAGGCCC. Its translation: CASSPSGGRP. The full CDR3 protein is CASSPSGGRPQHF.

As regards this clone: With the read ending 3 residues before the CDR3 end, the germline J gene is used to fill in that end. The J gene is TRBJ2-5, the V gene TRBV5-1, with 10 bases that match TRBD2. After removal of 0 bases from V and 4 bases from J, the junction contained 3 bases not matched to a gene. The CDR3 has 15 residues. Germline V gene data show CDR1 as SGHRS and CDR2 as YFSETQ. CDR3 bases read: TGCGCCAGCAGCTTGGGGAGCGGGAGGGGAGAGACC. Translating it yields CASSLGSGRGET. The entire CDR3 is CASSLGSGRGETQYF.

Points on this clone: Coverage ceases 3 residues before the CDR3 finishes, and the germline J gene fills in the end. The chain is built from TRBV19 and TRBJ1-1; a weak D match, TRBD1 (5 bases). CDR3 size: 13 residues. V dropped 7 bases and J dropped 5 bases, with 14 bases sitting between them. In germline, CDR1 is LNHDA, CDR2 SQIVND (reference sequence). The CDR3 sequence is CASKTAGLTEAFF. CDR3 DNA, as far as it was read: TGTGCCAGTAAGACCGCAGGGCTAACTGAA.